The 26 T cell receptor beta chains below were found in one sample sequenced in a study of shared clonotypes between healthy human individuals. Repertoires were generated with immunoSEQ multiplex PCR, while TCRdb's copy carries only in-frame clones and drops some. Counted here are millions of clones, approximately 95% occurring once; the ten biggest clones make up 0.13%. The sequenced sample consisted of naive CD4+ T cells sorted from blood. Subset meaning: CD45RA+ positively selected. These TCRs come from a man aged 18 to 29 in good health.

This chain uses TRBV11-2 with TRBJ2-3, with 13 positions matching TRBD2. Germline V lookup: CDR1 SGHAT, CDR2 FQNNGV. V was clipped by 4 bases and J by 4 bases; unmatched bases: 5. This CDR3 has 16 amino acids. The CDR3: CASSSGTSGTADTQYF. The CDR3 DNA is TGTGCCAGCAGCTCCGGGACTAGCGGGACGGCAGATACGCAGTATTTT. The full variable domain, completed using reference TRBV11-2 and TRBJ2-3, is EAGVAQSPRYKIIEKRQSVAFWCNPISGHATLYWYQQILGQGPKLLIQFQNNGVVDDSQLPKDRFSAERLKGVDSTLKIQPAKLEDSAVYLCASSSGTSGTADTQYFGPGTRLTVL.

In DNA, the CDR3 is TGTGCCAGCTCGGAGGGTTCCGGGGAGCTGTTTTTT. Translated: CASSEGSGELFF. This sequence joins TRBV18 and TRBJ2-2; possible D gene TRBD2, 6 bases. The V and J ends lost 6 bases and 6 bases respectively, with 8 bases between them. The CDR3 extends over 12 amino acids. CDR1 and CDR2 from the germline V gene are KGHSH and LQKENI.

The chain employs TRBV27 and TRBJ1-2; 8 bases map to TRBD1. Germline V lookup: CDR1 MNHEY, CDR2 SMNVEV (reference sequence). V lost 4 bases, J lost 4 bases, and 8 bases stayed unmatched. The CDR3 is 15 residues long. The CDR3 loop is CASSYRTGSLYGYTF. The CDR3 nucleotides read TGTGCCAGCAGTTATCGGACAGGGTCCCTCTATGGCTACACCTTC.

This clone showed up just once. J is TRBJ2-1 and V is TRBV27; 11 bases map to TRBD2. After removal of 0 bases from V and 1 base from J, the junction contained 8 bases not matched to a gene. The CDR3 contains 19 residues. Germline V gene data show CDR1 as MNHEY and CDR2 as SMNVEV (reference sequence). The CDR3 sequence is CASSLSILAGAPSYNEQFF. CDR3 DNA sequence: TGTGCCAGCAGTTTATCAATACTAGCGGGAGCCCCTTCCTACAATGAGCAGTTCTTC.

This chain connects TRBV6-1 to TRBJ2-5, with 8 bases that match TRBD1. Germline V gene data show CDR1 as MNHNS and CDR2 as SASEGT. V shed 10 bases and J 5 bases; nucleotides not matched to a gene: 9. The CDR3 runs 13 residues. CDR3 sequence: CAMRTGPMETQYF. As DNA, the CDR3 is TGTGCCATGCGGACAGGGCCCATGGAGACCCAGTACTTC.

The chain links TRBV28 to TRBJ2-2, with a possible D match to TRBD2 (6 bases). This CDR3 contains 15 residues. The germline V gene encodes CDR1 MDHEN and CDR2 SYDVKM. With 4 bases removed from V and 5 bases from J, the gap between germline ends came to 14 bases. This CDR3 reads CASSSSREKTGELFF. CDR3 bases: TGTGCCAGCAGTTCGTCCCGGGAGAAGACCGGGGAGCTGTTTTTT.

DNA of the CDR3: TGTGCCAGCAGCTTGGATTCTAGGGAAGAGACCCAGTACTTC. Protein product: CASSLDSREETQYF. J is TRBJ2-5 and V is TRBV5-6; no clear D. Germline CDR1 reads SGHDT; CDR2 reads YYEEEE. V gave up 0 bases and J gave up 3 bases, with 9 bases separating them. This CDR3 contains 14 residues.

The V and J genes are TRBV27 and TRBJ1-1; D unresolved. CDR1 is MNHEY, CDR2 SMNVEV, per germline (reference sequence). The CDR3 runs 14 residues. The germline V and J ends were trimmed by 3 bases and 5 bases, with 13 bases remaining between them. Here the CDR3 DNA reads TGTGCCAGCAGTTTTCAAGGAGGTTATACTGAAGCTTTCTTT. Amino acid sequence: CASSFQGGYTEAFF.

The chain carries TRBV25-1 and TRBJ2-7; D gene ambiguous. V lost 3 bases and J lost 0, with 12 bases in between. The CDR3 has 15 amino acids. The germline gives CDR1 MGHDK, CDR2 SYGVNS. The CDR3 is CASSDPSRSSYEQYF. The CDR3 DNA follows: TGTGCCAGCAGTGACCCGTCACGAAGCTCCTACGAGCAGTACTTC.

The genes are TRBV7-2 and TRBJ2-1, with TRBD1 identical over 8 bases. V lost 8 bases, J lost 3 bases, and 9 bases stayed unmatched. This CDR3 has 15 residues. Germline CDR1 and CDR2: SGHTA and FQGNSA. CDR3 residues: CASRQTGDNYNEQFF. CDR3 sequence (DNA): TGTGCCAGCCGCCAGACAGGGGATAACTACAATGAGCAGTTCTTC.

The J gene is TRBJ2-1, the V gene TRBV6-5, with D uncertain. In germline, CDR1 is MNHEY, CDR2 SVGAGI. The CDR3 is made up of 14 amino acids. The ends were cut back, 6 bases at V and 0 bases at J, with 9 bases in the middle. The CDR3 spells CASSQVFSYNEQFF. In DNA form, the CDR3 reads TGTGCCAGCAGCCAAGTTTTCTCCTACAATGAGCAGTTCTTC.

CDR3 protein: CASSPRQARPTSGPTDTQYF. The CDR3 region has the DNA TGCGCCAGCAGCCCCCGACAGGCACGCCCGACTAGCGGACCCACAGATACGCAGTATTTT. The chain combines TRBV4-1 with TRBJ2-3; 9 bases match TRBD2. Germline assignment: CDR1 MGHRA and CDR2 YSYEKL. V lost 4 bases and J lost 2; bases outside the gene matches: 19. There are 20 residues in the CDR3.

The V and J genes are TRBV27 and TRBJ1-2, with D possibly being TRBD1 (5 bases). CDR3 length: 12 residues. Germline values: CDR1 MNHEY, CDR2 SMNVEV (reference sequence). The V and J ends lost 4 bases and 8 bases respectively, with 11 bases between them. The CDR3 here is CASSSGWGGYTF. The DNA of the CDR3 is TGTGCCAGCAGTTCAGGATGGGGCGGCTACACCTTC.

V usage is TRBV29-1 and J usage is TRBJ2-7; D unresolved. CDR1 and CDR2 from the germline V gene are SQVTM and ANQGSEA. V lost 7 bases to trimming and J lost 2 bases, with 12 bases between them. This CDR3 is built from 12 residues. CDR3 region: CSATLPTYEQYF. CDR3 coding DNA: TGCAGCGCTACTTTACCGACCTACGAGCAGTACTTC.

The V and J genes are TRBV2 and TRBJ1-6; TRBD1 agrees at 9 bases. The CDR3 sequence is 14 residues long. The junction had 7 bases not matched to a gene; V was cut back by 7 bases and J by 9 bases. From germline, CDR1 is SNHLY and CDR2 FYNNEI. CDR3 amino acids: CASTWDRARSPLHF. DNA of the CDR3: TGTGCCAGCACGTGGGACAGGGCTCGTTCACCCCTCCACTTT.

About this clone itself: The same CDR3 is also encoded by other DNA sequences in this sample. This sequence joins TRBV30 and TRBJ2-3; maybe TRBD1 (6 bases). Trimming pared 4 bases from V and 4 bases from J, leaving 6 bases between. Per the germline V gene, CDR1 is GTSNPN and CDR2 is SVGIG (reference sequence). This CDR3 region has 11 residues. The CDR3 nucleotides read TGTGCCTGGACAGGGGCAGATACGCAGTATTTT. This gives the protein CAWTGADTQYF.

The gene calls are TRBV11-2 and TRBJ2-6, with 7 bases identical to TRBD1. Germline V gene sequence: CDR1 SGHAT, CDR2 FQNNGV. The CDR3 extends over 19 amino acids. J lost 0 bases, V lost 1 base, and 9 bases had no gene match. CDR3 amino acids: CASSLGTGKTSSGANVLTF. DNA for the CDR3: TGTGCCAGCAGCTTAGGGACAGGAAAGACGAGCTCTGGGGCCAACGTCCTGACTTTC.

This clone was observed a single time. Other nucleotide sequences from this sample produce the same CDR3. The V call is TRBV5-6, the J call TRBJ1-2; possibly TRBD1 for D (5 bases). The CDR3 loop spans 13 amino acids. CDR1 is SGHDT and CDR2 is YYEEEE in the germline V gene. V dropped 1 base and J dropped 2 bases, with 6 bases sitting between them. The CDR3 DNA sequence: TGTGCCAGCAGCTTGCGACAGAACTATGGCTACACCTTC. This encodes CASSLRQNYGYTF. Supplemented by reference TRBV5-6 and TRBJ1-2, the full variable domain reads DAGVTQSPTHLIKTRGQQVTLRCSPKSGHDTVSWYQQALGQGPQFIFQYYEEEERQRGNFPDRFSGHQFPNYSSELNVNALLLGDSALYLCASSLRQNYGYTFGSGTRLTVV.

This clone was observed once. The genes are TRBV7-9 and TRBJ1-4; weak D call: TRBD1 (5 bases). Between the trimmed V and J ends, which lost 1 base and 4 bases, there was a span of 10 bases. This CDR3 is 15 amino acids long. Germline V gives CDR1 SEHNR, CDR2 FQNEAQ (reference sequence). CDR3 region: CASSLVWTSNEKLFF. The CDR3 DNA follows: TGTGCCAGCAGCTTAGTCTGGACAAGTAATGAAAAACTGTTTTTT.

The genes are TRBV5-1 and TRBJ2-5, with D unclear. Germline loops: CDR1 SGHRS, CDR2 YFSETQ. Trimming took off 2 bases at V and 1 base at J, with 9 bases between the two ends. The CDR3 runs to 14 residues. The CDR3 nucleotides are TGCGCCAGCAGCTTTGCGACACTCCAAGAGACCCAGTACTTC. Translated, it gives CASSFATLQETQYF.

The V gene is TRBV11-2, the J gene TRBJ2-5, with 15 positions matching TRBD2. Losses at the gene ends were 4 bases for V and 4 bases for J; bases not matched to a gene: 4. This CDR3 contains 16 residues. Germline-derived CDR1 and CDR2 are SGHAT and FQNNGV. The DNA of the CDR3 is TGTGCCAGCAGCTACGGACTAGCGGGAGGGGGAGAGACCCAGTACTTC. Protein product: CASSYGLAGGGETQYF. Using reference TRBV11-2 and TRBJ2-5 for the parts outside the CDR3, the full variable domain is EAGVAQSPRYKIIEKRQSVAFWCNPISGHATLYWYQQILGQGPKLLIQFQNNGVVDDSQLPKDRFSAERLKGVDSTLKIQPAKLEDSAVYLCASSYGLAGGGETQYFGPGTRLLVL.

The gene calls are TRBV5-1 and TRBJ2-2, with D tentatively TRBD1 (6 bases). There are 15 residues in the CDR3. Trimming cost V 4 bases and J 5 bases, with 15 bases left between them. The germline V gene has CDR1 SGHRS and CDR2 YFSETQ. The CDR3 coding sequence is TGCGCCAGCAGCAATACAGGGTGGGGGACCGGGGAGCTGTTTTTT. It is translated as CASSNTGWGTGELFF. The entire variable domain, with the rest obtained from reference TRBV5-1 and TRBJ2-2, is as follows: KAGVTQTPRYLIKTRGQQVTLSCSPISGHRSVSWYQQTPGQGLQFLFEYFSETQRNKGNFPGRFSGRQFSNSRSEMNVSTLELGDSALYLCASSNTGWGTGELFFGEGSRLTVL.

Note on this clone: In the same sample, other DNA sequences code for this CDR3. The rearrangement joins TRBV6-5 to TRBJ1-1; D remains ambiguous. CDR1 MNHEY and CDR2 SVGAGI come from the germline V gene. This CDR3 has 13 amino acids. Trimming left V 5 bases short and J 1 base short, with 8 bases between. The CDR3 coding sequence is TGTGCCAGCAGTGCCCGGGGGAACACTGAAGCTTTCTTT. This encodes CASSARGNTEAFF.

Details on this clone: This sample includes further DNA sequences coding for the same CDR3. J is TRBJ2-3 and V is TRBV18, with D tentatively TRBD2 (6 bases). The CDR3 runs 13 residues. Germline CDR1 is KGHSH and CDR2 is LQKENI. V shed 4 bases and J shed 1 base, with 6 bases lying between them. The CDR3 sequence is CASSLAGTDTQYF. The CDR3 DNA sequence: TGTGCCAGCTCACTAGCGGGCACAGATACGCAGTATTTT. Full variable domain (rest looked up from reference TRBV18 and TRBJ2-3): NAGVMQNPRHLVRRRGQEARLRCSPMKGHSHVYWYRQLPEEGLKFMVYLQKENIIDESGMPKERFSAEFPKEGPSILRIQQVVRGDSAAYFCASSLAGTDTQYFGPGTRLTVL.

The chain has TRBV6-1 and TRBJ2-3, with D unclear. Germline V CDR1 and CDR2: MNHNS, SASEGT. This CDR3 spans 16 amino acids. The ends were cut back, 2 bases at V and 6 bases at J, with 18 bases in the middle. The CDR3 loop is CASSETPVGMSDTQYF. In DNA form, the CDR3 reads TGTGCCAGCAGTGAAACCCCCGTGGGAATGTCGGATACGCAGTATTTT.

In DNA form, the CDR3 reads TGTGCCAGCACCCAGGGACAGGAGCAGTTCTTC. Translating it yields CASTQGQEQFF. This sequence joins TRBV11-1 and TRBJ2-1; TRBD1 agrees at 7 bases. CDR1 and CDR2 from the germline V gene are SGHAT and FQDESV (reference sequence). The CDR3 is 11 amino acids. The V and J ends lost 7 bases and 10 bases, in that order; junction bases with no gene match: 4.